What follows are 5 T cell receptor beta chains derived from one specimen sequenced in a study of CD8+ T cells in alopecia areata. The sequencing template was cDNA reverse transcribed from extracted RNA. Generated by immunoSEQ multiplex PCR, the TCRdb table keeps only in-frame clones and is missing some. The data hold about 120,000 clones, with 55% to 65% observed a single time. The sample taken for sequencing was CD4+ T cells sorted from blood. These receptors were collected from a human donor in good health.

In regard to this clone: The same CDR3 can be traced to other DNA sequences in this sample. The chain employs TRBV10-3 and TRBJ2-5; no clear D gene. This CDR3 is 12 amino acids long. The V gene lost 0 bases and the J gene lost 5 bases, with 4 bases spanning the gap. Germline V gives CDR1 ENHRY, CDR2 SYGVKD. CDR3 sequence reads: CAISESSETQYF. DNA for the CDR3: TGTGCCATCAGTGAGTCATCGGAGACCCAGTACTTC.

This clone was observed once. The chain couples TRBV5-4 to TRBJ1-2; D uncertain. V lost 3 bases and J 1 base, leaving 7 bases between the germline ends. Germline values: CDR1 SGHNT, CDR2 YYREEE (reference sequence). The length of the CDR3 is 13 residues. The CDR3 loop is CASSSRDNYGYTF. The CDR3 DNA reads as TGTGCCAGCAGCTCCCGGGATAACTATGGCTACACCTTC. The full variable domain, in which reference TRBV5-4 and TRBJ1-2 provide the parts outside the CDR3, is ETGVTQSPTHLIKTRGQQVTLRCSSQSGHNTVSWYQQALGQGPQFIFQYYREEENGRGNFPPRFSGLQFPNYSSELNVNALELDDSALYLCASSSRDNYGYTFGSGTRLTVV.

The gene calls are TRBV7-6 and TRBJ2-7, with a possible D match to TRBD1 (5 bases). V dropped 0 bases and J dropped 3 bases, with 9 bases sitting between them. The CDR3 has 14 residues. Germline loops: CDR1 SGHVS, CDR2 FNYEAQ. CDR3 loop: CASSLAAGNYEQYF. CDR3 coding DNA: TGTGCCAGCAGCTTAGCGGCAGGGAACTACGAGCAGTACTTC.

This clone showed up just a few times. J is TRBJ2-3 and V is TRBV29-1; 9 bases line up with TRBD1. J was trimmed by 0 bases and V by 6 bases; bases with no gene match: 7. Germline-derived CDR1 and CDR2 are SQVTM and ANQGSEA. The CDR3 covers 15 residues. The DNA for the CDR3 is TGCAGCGTCTCCCGACAGGGGGTGAGCACAGATACGCAGTATTTT. Encoded protein: CSVSRQGVSTDTQYF.

This clone has only a few counts. The V gene is TRBV29-1, the J gene TRBJ2-5, with D perhaps TRBD1 (7 bases). Trimming left V 7 bases short and J 5 bases short, with 23 bases between. Germline loops: CDR1 SQVTM, CDR2 ANQGSEA. CDR3 length equals 15 residues. This CDR3 reads CSANRGGNLLETQYF. In nucleotides, the CDR3 is TGCAGCGCGAACAGGGGAGGTAACTTGCTGGAGACCCAGTACTTC.